The 25 T cell receptor beta chains below all came from one sample that was sequenced in a study of CD8 T cells in Susac syndrome. A quantity of about 0.5 to 1 ug RNA underwent reverse transcription using random hexamers. TCRdb redid the calling of the immunoSEQ multiplex PCR reads with MiXCR, one entry per CDR3 protein. The sample includes under 250,000 distinct CDR3 sequences, about 93% of them seen just once. Input material: CD4+ T cells from PBMCs. These receptors were obtained from a human donor with multiple sclerosis.

The CDR3 DNA reads as TGTGCCAGCAGCTTGGGGGACAATGGCTACACCTTC. Translation gives CASSLGDNGYTF. The chain combines TRBV7-9 with TRBJ1-2, with D perhaps matching TRBD1 (6 bases). There are 12 residues in the CDR3. V shed 3 bases and J shed 6 bases, with 8 bases lying between them. Germline assignment: CDR1 SEHNR and CDR2 FQNEAQ (reference sequence).

The chain links TRBV29-1 to TRBJ1-1; D is uncertain. The germline V gene encodes CDR1 SQVTM and CDR2 ANQGSEA. Trimming cost V 4 bases and J 2 bases, with 14 bases left between them. The CDR3 has 14 residues. This CDR3 reads CSVAPAGPNTEAFF. DNA for the CDR3: TGCAGCGTTGCTCCAGCCGGGCCTAACACTGAAGCTTTCTTT.

The chain is built from TRBV14 and TRBJ1-5; D ambiguous. Trimming pared 4 bases from V and 6 bases from J, leaving 16 bases between. The CDR3 is 15 amino acids. Germline loops: CDR1 SGHDN, CDR2 FVKESK. CDR3 sequence: CASSRGIGRAQPQHF. The CDR3 DNA reads as TGTGCCAGCAGCCGTGGGATCGGGCGGGCTCAGCCCCAGCATTTT.

The chain links TRBV27 to TRBJ2-5, with TRBD2 matching over 7 bases. The CDR3 extends over 16 amino acids. Germline V CDR1 and CDR2: MNHEY, SMNVEV (reference sequence). Germline trimming cut 2 bases from V and 2 bases from J; bases unmatched to any gene: 8. The CDR3 region is CASSLRGRAVQETQYF. CDR3 sequence (DNA): TGTGCCAGCAGTTTAAGAGGGAGGGCCGTTCAAGAGACCCAGTACTTC.

This chain links TRBV12-3 or TRBV12-4 with TRBJ1-1; maybe TRBD1 (5 bases). This CDR3 contains 13 residues. Trimming took 6 bases from V and 4 from J, leaving 12 bases between them. The CDR3 sequence is CASSPGRVTEAFF. The CDR3 DNA is TGTGCCAGCAGCCCAGGGCGGGTCACTGAAGCTTTCTTT.

The rearrangement links TRBV7-2 to TRBJ2-2; possible D gene TRBD1, 5 bases. There are 15 residues in the CDR3. The V gene's germline CDR1 is SGHTA and CDR2 FQGNSA. Trimming pared 1 base from V and 7 bases from J, leaving 13 bases between. The CDR3 is CASSLVGDSLGELFF. The CDR3 coding sequence is TGTGCCAGCAGCTTAGTGGGCGACAGCCTCGGGGAGCTGTTTTTT.

This chain joins TRBV13 and TRBJ1-1; D unclear. V dropped 2 bases and J dropped 1 base, with 8 bases sitting between them. Germline lookup yields CDR1 PRHDT and CDR2 FYEKMQ (reference sequence). CDR3 length: 14 residues. The CDR3 sequence is CASSLSRRNTEAFF. DNA for the CDR3: TGTGCCAGCAGCTTATCCCGGCGGAACACTGAAGCTTTCTTT. Drawing the rest from reference TRBV13 and TRBJ1-1, the complete variable domain is AAGVIQSPRHLIKEKRETATLKCYPIPRHDTVYWYQQGPGQDPQFLISFYEKMQSDKGSIPDRFSAQQFSDYHSELNMSSLELGDSALYFCASSLSRRNTEAFFGQGTRLTVV.

The V gene is TRBV28, the J gene TRBJ2-6; D is unclear. CDR3 size: 14 residues. Between the trimmed V and J ends, which lost 6 bases and 3 bases, there was a span of 9 bases. Germline V gene sequence: CDR1 MDHEN, CDR2 SYDVKM. The CDR3 region has the DNA TGTGCCAGCAGCCTGGTCCTTGGGGCCAACGTCCTGACTTTC. Its translation is CASSLVLGANVLTF.

V gene TRBV6-5 combines with J gene TRBJ2-3, with D possibly TRBD2 on 6 matching bases. Germline V gene lookup returns CDR1 MNHEY and CDR2 SVGAGI. Trimming took off 0 bases at V and 2 bases at J, with 24 bases between the two ends. The CDR3 is made up of 20 amino acids. This CDR3 reads CASSYSMGPLPGLPTDTQYF. CDR3 nucleotide sequence: TGTGCCAGCAGTTACTCGATGGGTCCCCTCCCGGGACTTCCCACAGATACGCAGTATTTT.

The chain links TRBV5-1 to TRBJ2-5, with a weak D call TRBD2 (6 bases). V was cut by 4 bases and J by 5 bases, with 18 bases left in between. The CDR3 runs to 15 residues. CDR1 and CDR2 (germline): SGHRS, YFSETQ. The CDR3 region is CASSRSGGMVETQYF. CDR3 sequence (DNA): TGCGCCAGCAGCCGTTCCGGGGGTATGGTTGAGACCCAGTACTTC. Looking up the rest from reference TRBV5-1 and TRBJ2-5 gives the full variable domain: KAGVTQTPRYLIKTRGQQVTLSCSPISGHRSVSWYQQTPGQGLQFLFEYFSETQRNKGNFPGRFSGRQFSNSRSEMNVSTLELGDSALYLCASSRSGGMVETQYFGPGTRLLVL.

The rearrangement joins TRBV6-2 or TRBV6-3 to TRBJ2-1; 7 bases match TRBD2. J gave up 8 bases and V 6 bases, and 13 bases lay outside the gene matches. The CDR3 loop spans 15 amino acids. CDR1 is MNHEY, CDR2 SVGEGT, per germline. The CDR3 DNA reads TGTGCCAGCAGCCGGGGGTGGCGGGAGACCGATGAGCAGTTCTTC. This gives the protein CASSRGWRETDEQFF.

The chain links TRBV14 to TRBJ2-1; 9 bases are shared with TRBD2. The CDR3 spans 16 residues. With 3 bases clipped from V and 9 bases from J, the junction kept 12 bases outside the gene matches. Germline CDR1 SGHDN, CDR2 FVKESK. The DNA for the CDR3 is TGTGCCAGCAGCCATATGGTCGGGGCTAGCGGGGTTGAGCAGTTCTTC. It yields the protein CASSHMVGASGVEQFF. Complete variable domain (other parts from reference TRBV14 and TRBJ2-1): EAGVTQFPSHSVIEKGQTVTLRCDPISGHDNLYWYRRVMGKEIKFLLHFVKESKQDESGMPNNRFLAERTGGTYSTLKVQPAELEDSGVYFCASSHMVGASGVEQFFGPGTRLTVL.

V gene TRBV5-1 combines with J gene TRBJ2-4; D uncertain. Trimming left V 3 bases short and J 4 bases short, with 8 bases between. This CDR3 is 13 amino acids long. The germline gives CDR1 SGHRS, CDR2 YFSETQ. CDR3 sequence: CASSSGRKNIQYF. The DNA of the CDR3 is TGCGCCAGCAGCTCGGGCCGGAAAAACATTCAGTACTTC.

The CDR3 sequence: CASSKDRVSQPQHF. CDR3 sequence (DNA): TGTGCCAGCAGTAAGGACAGGGTGAGTCAGCCCCAGCATTTT. The chain combines TRBV12-3 or TRBV12-4 with TRBJ1-5; 8 bases line up with TRBD1. The CDR3 extends over 14 amino acids. Trimming cost V 5 bases and J 6 bases; bases outside gene matches: 6.

The rearrangement uses TRBV3-1 and TRBJ2-1; tentative D call: TRBD1 (7 bases). This CDR3 has 18 amino acids. V was clipped by 0 bases and J by 5 bases, with 20 bases between them. Germline CDR1 and CDR2: LGHDT and YNNKEL (reference sequence). The CDR3 sequence: CASSQDGPRGGGNNEQFF. The CDR3 DNA reads TGTGCCAGCAGCCAAGATGGGCCTCGAGGGGGCGGGAACAATGAGCAGTTCTTC.

This chain connects TRBV9 to TRBJ1-6; 8 bases match TRBD1. CDR1 is SGDLS and CDR2 is YYNGEE in the germline V gene. The CDR3 spans 15 residues. J lost 9 bases, V lost 4 bases, and 9 bases had no gene match. The CDR3: CASSPRPGTGSPLHF. The CDR3 bases are TGTGCCAGCAGCCCTCGTCCCGGGACAGGTTCACCCCTCCACTTT.

The J gene is TRBJ2-5, the V gene TRBV9; 8 bases match TRBD1. Germline loops: CDR1 SGDLS, CDR2 YYNGEE. This CDR3 is built from 17 residues. V gave up 0 bases and J gave up 5 bases; unmatched junction bases: 12. The CDR3 reads CASSVGVGQGARETQYF. The DNA of the CDR3 is TGTGCCAGCAGCGTAGGGGTTGGGCAGGGGGCGCGGGAGACCCAGTACTTC.

This clonotype was observed a single time. The V call is TRBV12-3 or TRBV12-4, the J call TRBJ2-1; D is uncertain. V gave up 5 bases and J gave up 2 bases, with 16 bases separating them. There are 16 residues in the CDR3. The CDR3 sequence is CASSPPEPAPYNEQFF. As DNA, the CDR3 is TGTGCCAGCAGTCCCCCGGAGCCTGCTCCCTACAATGAGCAGTTCTTC.

The gene calls are TRBV18 and TRBJ1-1; D is ambiguous. The CDR3 totals 14 residues. Germline V gene data show CDR1 as KGHSH and CDR2 as LQKENI. The V end lost 2 bases, the J end lost 7 bases, and 14 bases lay between the germline ends. The CDR3 region is CASSPETVAGEAFF. Written as DNA, the CDR3 is TGTGCCAGCTCACCAGAGACGGTAGCGGGTGAAGCTTTCTTT.

This clonotype was observed a single time. CDR3 coding DNA: TGTGCCAGCAGTCCTGAAAGGGGGCCAGGCACCGGGGAGCTGTTTTTT. Its protein product is CASSPERGPGTGELFF. The genes are TRBV3-1 and TRBJ2-2; 7 bases are shared with TRBD1. The V gene's germline CDR1 is LGHDT and CDR2 YNNKEL (reference sequence). Trimming removed 6 bases from V and 4 bases from J; junction bases left unmatched: 11. This CDR3 spans 16 amino acids.

V is TRBV7-6 and J is TRBJ2-3, with 11 positions matching TRBD1. This CDR3 is built from 16 residues. Germline CDR1 reads SGHVS; CDR2 reads FNYEAQ. J gave up 6 bases and V 1 base, and 6 bases lay outside the gene matches. The CDR3 protein is CASSLGGTGGVDTQYF. The CDR3 nucleotides read TGTGCCAGCAGCTTAGGTGGGACAGGGGGTGTGGATACGCAGTATTTT. The entire variable domain, with the rest obtained from reference TRBV7-6 and TRBJ2-3, is as follows: GAGVSQSPRYKVTKRGQDVALRCDPISGHVSLYWYRQALGQGPEFLTYFNYEAQQDKSGLPNDRFSAERPEGSISTLTIQRTEQRDSAMYRCASSLGGTGGVDTQYFGPGTRLTVL.

The rearrangement links TRBV7-2 to TRBJ2-1, with TRBD2 matching 8 bases. This CDR3 has 15 residues. V dropped 1 base and J dropped 10; count of bases not matched to a gene: 9. Germline-derived CDR1 and CDR2 are SGHTA and FQGNSA. The CDR3 DNA reads as TGTGCCAGCAGCTTAGTGTTGCGGGGGGCCGGGGAGCAGTTCTTC. Protein sequence: CASSLVLRGAGEQFF.

The V call is TRBV5-6, the J call TRBJ1-2; D is unclear. Germline CDR1 is SGHDT and CDR2 is YYEEEE. V gave up 4 bases and J gave up 2 bases, with 15 bases separating them. The CDR3 is 15 amino acids. This CDR3 reads CASSPGEWSNYGYTF. Here the CDR3 DNA reads TGTGCCAGCAGCCCCGGAGAGTGGTCAAACTATGGCTACACCTTC. Supplemented by reference TRBV5-6 and TRBJ1-2, the full variable domain reads DAGVTQSPTHLIKTRGQQVTLRCSPKSGHDTVSWYQQALGQGPQFIFQYYEEEERQRGNFPDRFSGHQFPNYSSELNVNALLLGDSALYLCASSPGEWSNYGYTFGSGTRLTVV.

J is TRBJ2-7 and V is TRBV3-1; 10 nucleotides agree with TRBD2. Trimming removed 0 bases from V and 3 bases from J; junction bases left unmatched: 2. The CDR3 runs to 15 residues. From germline, CDR1 is LGHDT and CDR2 YNNKEL (reference sequence). The CDR3 loop reads CASSQDSGGLYEQYF. The DNA for the CDR3 is TGTGCCAGCAGCCAAGATAGCGGGGGGCTCTACGAGCAGTACTTC.

The chain uses TRBV3-1 and TRBJ2-7; possibly TRBD1 for D (7 bases). The CDR3 consists of 15 residues. Germline V lookup: CDR1 LGHDT, CDR2 YNNKEL (reference sequence). V dropped 1 base and J dropped 3 bases, with 13 bases sitting between them. CDR3 in DNA: TGTGCCAGCAGCCAAGCTGGGGGGACAGACTACGAGCAGTACTTC. It is translated as CASSQAGGTDYEQYF.